Each of the 7 T cell receptor beta chains below was sequenced from the same sample in a study of OX40 agonist ivuxolimab in advanced cancers. Only in-frame clones appear in the TCRdb table, and some are missing; sequencing was by immunoSEQ multiplex PCR. The sample shows approximately 87,000 clones, about nine tenths of them seen only once. This specimen was CD4+ or CD8+ T cells sorted from blood, taken in a trial of the OX40 agonist ivuxolimab. The receptor source for this set is an adult with an advanced solid tumor such as melanoma, head and neck, liver or kidney cancer.

The V gene is TRBV7-3, the J gene TRBJ2-2, with 9 bases identical to TRBD2. Per germline, CDR1 SGHTA and CDR2 FQGTGA. The CDR3 totals 15 residues. The trim removed 5 bases at V and 5 bases at J, leaving 6 bases unmatched. This chain's CDR3 is CASSAYSGSTGELFF. The CDR3 DNA sequence: TGTGCCAGCAGCGCTTATAGCGGGAGTACCGGGGAGCTGTTTTTT. Complete variable domain (other parts from reference TRBV7-3 and TRBJ2-2): GAGVSQTPSNKVTEKGKYVELRCDPISGHTALYWYRQSLGQGPEFLIYFQGTGAADDSGLPNDRFFAVRPEGSVSTLKIQRTERGDSAVYLCASSAYSGSTGELFFGEGSRLTVL.

The chain has TRBV6-4 and TRBJ2-2; D uncertain. This CDR3 is built from 13 residues. Deletions cut 3 bases from V and 5 bases from J, with 7 bases between. The V gene's germline CDR1 is MRHNA and CDR2 SNTAGT. CDR3 coding DNA: TGTGCCAGCAGTGAGGCAGGAACCGGGGAGCTGTTTTTT. Translation: CASSEAGTGELFF.

The V and J genes are TRBV6-6 and TRBJ1-5; TRBD1 matches at 8 bases. The germline V gene encodes CDR1 MNHNY and CDR2 SVGAGI (reference sequence). V shed 4 bases, J shed 5 bases, and the junction held 7 bases outside the gene matches. The CDR3 spans 15 residues. The CDR3 DNA reads TGTGCCAGCAGTTCCCTAGACAGGGGAGATCAGCCCCAGCATTTT. Encoded protein: CASSSLDRGDQPQHF.

This clone was seen just once. The chain is built from TRBV5-1 and TRBJ2-3; D is possibly TRBD1 (6 bases). V lost 0 bases, J lost 2 bases, and 13 bases lay in between. CDR3 length: 16 amino acids. CDR1 SGHRS and CDR2 YFSETQ come from the germline V gene. The CDR3 is CASSLALEGVTDTQYF. The CDR3 DNA reads TGCGCCAGCAGCTTGGCCTTAGAGGGGGTCACAGATACGCAGTATTTT. Variable domain in full (rest from reference TRBV5-1 and TRBJ2-3): KAGVTQTPRYLIKTRGQQVTLSCSPISGHRSVSWYQQTPGQGLQFLFEYFSETQRNKGNFPGRFSGRQFSNSRSEMNVSTLELGDSALYLCASSLALEGVTDTQYFGPGTRLTVL.

The CDR3 loop is CAIRRLDGDNEQFF. CDR3 nucleotides: TGTGCCATCAGAAGATTGGACGGAGACAATGAGCAGTTCTTC. The V gene is TRBV10-3, the J gene TRBJ2-1; no firm D call. In germline, CDR1 is ENHRY, CDR2 SYGVKD. V was shortened by 6 bases and J by 5 bases, with 14 bases between the two germline ends. This CDR3 contains 14 residues.

The genes are TRBV9 and TRBJ2-2; D is uncertain. CDR3 size: 11 residues. Trimming shortened V by 5 bases and J by 6 bases, and 5 bases separated the two germline ends. Germline V gene data show CDR1 as SGDLS and CDR2 as YYNGEE. The CDR3 loop reads CASSRAGELFF. In DNA, the CDR3 is TGTGCCAGCAGTAGGGCCGGGGAGCTGTTTTTT.

The chain links TRBV15 to TRBJ2-7, with no clear D. V lost 5 bases and J 3 bases, leaving 5 bases between the germline ends. The germline CDR1 and CDR2 sequences are LNHNV and YYDKDF (reference sequence). This CDR3 region has 11 residues. The CDR3 sequence: CATSENYEQYF. In DNA form, the CDR3 reads TGTGCCACCAGCGAAAACTACGAGCAGTACTTC.